The present T cell receptor (beta chain) was sequenced within a study of beta chain features in type 1 diabetes. Findings and limits, study-wide: Shortening of TCRB CDR3s, moderate but significant, appeared in all four CD4+ subsets of Type 1 diabetes patients. In cDNA sequencing, cells with high TCR expression could be over-represented.

The sequenced template was cDNA made from the entire isolated RNA. This table comes from immunoSEQ multiplex PCR, and its TCRdb copy is limited to in-frame clones, with some not included. The profile shows hundreds of thousands of clones, 13% to 15% of them singletons. There are a few counts of this clone. Its matching antigen is unknown. The TCR sequence derives from a man aged 25 to 45 with type 1 diabetes. Sequencing input: naive CD4+ T cells from blood.

The CDR3 bases are TGTGCCAGCAGCTCGACAGCGCAGACTGGAAACACCATATATTTT. Its translation is CASSSTAQTGNTIYF. The chain uses TRBV11-2 and TRBJ1-3, with D possibly TRBD1 on 5 matching bases. The germline V and J ends were trimmed by 4 bases and 2 bases, with 12 bases remaining between them. This CDR3 has 15 residues. CDR1 SGHAT and CDR2 FQNNGV come from the germline V gene.